This T cell receptor (beta chain) was recorded in a study of siplizumab effects on memory and regulatory T cells. The germline V gene has CDR1 SNHLY and CDR2 FYNNEI. The CDR3 contains 15 residues. V dropped 4 bases and J dropped 6 bases, with 15 bases sitting between them. TCRdb's table, derived via immunoSEQ multiplex PCR, lists solely in-frame clones and lacks some. Here the sample spans some 120,000 clones, around 93% being singletons. The sequencing sample was made of non-Treg CD4+ T cells sorted from blood. The sequence was obtained from a human donor in good health. The chain uses TRBV2 and TRBJ2-2, with D perhaps assigned TRBD1 or TRBD2 (5 bases each). CDR3 DNA: TGTGCCAGCAGTGGGTGGGACCGGAGCTCCGGGGAGCTGTTTTTT. Translation: CASSGWDRSSGELFF.